The clone carrying this T cell receptor (beta chain) occurred many times. The CDR3 extends over 14 amino acids. Germline-derived CDR1 and CDR2 are KGHSH and LQKENI. Trimming left V 6 bases short and J 2 bases short, with 13 bases between. The data originate from a study of T cells in Graves' hyperthyroidism and ophthalmopathy. Study at large: Pretreatment peripheral blood was obtained at initial diagnosis.

Active moderate-to-severe ophthalmopathy, Clinical Activity Score at least 3, NOSPECS at least 4, under 3 months' duration. Patients were excluded because of uncontrolled infection, other autoimmune disease, pregnancy or lactation. The PBMCs studied were ones that came from 9 to 10 ml fresh peripheral blood. TCR beta CDR3 region amplification was performed from RNA transcripts. Researchers ran a first-round RT-PCR on the TCR CDR3 using the HTBI primer set. Each CDR3 protein gets one entry after TCRdb re-called the multiplex PCR reads with MiXCR. The sample has approximately 690,000 distinct CDR3 sequences; 14% are singletons.

The chain joins TRBV18 to TRBJ1-1; D is unclear. The TCR sequence derives from a woman aged 45-65 years with Graves' ophthalmopathy. Sequencing used blood. The CDR3 nucleotides read TGTGCCAGCTCCTTCTTCGACCACAACACTGAAGCTTTCTTT. Translation: CASSFFDHNTEAFF.